The clone carrying this TCR beta chain was counted between two and nine times. These data come from a study of identical twins. This CDR3 is built from 17 residues. Germline V gene lookup returns CDR1 SNHLY and CDR2 FYNNEI. After removal of 6 bases from V and 3 bases from J, the junction contained 8 bases not matched to a gene. From the 5' RACE reads, TCRdb called clonotypes with MiXCR, one entry per CDR3 protein. The sample holds about 240,000 distinct CDR3 sequences, 8% to 11% seen once. The source of this sequence is a man aged 45-65 years in good health. Sequences were obtained from memory T cells sorted from blood. This chain links TRBV2 with TRBJ2-4; 13 nucleotides agree with TRBD2. Here the CDR3 DNA reads TGTGCCAGCAGAGAGACTAGCGGGGGGATAGTCAAAAACATTCAGTACTTC. It specifies CASRETSGGIVKNIQYF.